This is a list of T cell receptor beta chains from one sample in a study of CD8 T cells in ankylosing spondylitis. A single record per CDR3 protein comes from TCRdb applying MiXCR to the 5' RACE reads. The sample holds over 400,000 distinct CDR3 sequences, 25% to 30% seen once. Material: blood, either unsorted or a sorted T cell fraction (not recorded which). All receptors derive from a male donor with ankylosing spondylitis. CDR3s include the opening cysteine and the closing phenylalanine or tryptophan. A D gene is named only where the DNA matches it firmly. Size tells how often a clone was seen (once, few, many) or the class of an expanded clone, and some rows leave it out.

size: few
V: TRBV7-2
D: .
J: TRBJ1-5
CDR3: CASSPSGQPQHF
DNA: TGTGCCAGCAGCCCCTCCGGGCAGCCCCAGCATTTT

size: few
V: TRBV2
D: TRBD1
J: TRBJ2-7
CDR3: CASRDRGVEQYF
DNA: TGTGCCAGCCGGGACAGGGGGGTCGAGCAGTACTTC

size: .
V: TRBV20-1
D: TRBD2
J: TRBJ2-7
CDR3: CSARTGGLAGVYEQYF
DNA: TGCAGTGCTAGGACTGGGGGACTAGCGGGAGTGTACGAGCAGTACTTC

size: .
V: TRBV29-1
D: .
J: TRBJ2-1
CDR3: CSVDTSWSYNEQFF
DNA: TGCAGCGTTGATACTAGCTGGTCCTACAATGAGCAGTTCTTC

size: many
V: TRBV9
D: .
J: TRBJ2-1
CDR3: CASSVRGEGNNEQFF
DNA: TGTGCCAGCAGCGTCAGGGGGGAGGGAAACAATGAGCAGTTCTTC

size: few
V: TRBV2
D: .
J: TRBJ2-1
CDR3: CASGTATYNEQFF
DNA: TGTGCCAGCGGGACGGCGACTTACAATGAGCAGTTCTTC

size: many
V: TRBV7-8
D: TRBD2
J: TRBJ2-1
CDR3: CASTQRESSYNEQFF
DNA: TGTGCCAGCACCCAGCGGGAGAGCTCCTACAATGAGCAGTTCTTC

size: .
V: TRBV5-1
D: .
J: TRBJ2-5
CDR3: CASSLAGMETQYF
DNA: TGCGCCAGCAGCTTGGCTGGCATGGAGACCCAGTACTTC

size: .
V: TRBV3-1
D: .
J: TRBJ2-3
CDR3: CASSGQVILTDTQYF
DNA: TGTGCCAGCAGTGGTCAGGTTATACTCACAGATACGCAGTATTTT

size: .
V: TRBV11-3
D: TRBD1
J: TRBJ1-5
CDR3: CASSLGGQEGQPQHF
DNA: TGTGCCAGCAGCTTAGGTGGACAGGAGGGACAGCCCCAGCATTTT

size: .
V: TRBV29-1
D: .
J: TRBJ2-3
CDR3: CSAQESGAYTDTQYF
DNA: TGCAGCGCCCAAGAGTCGGGAGCCTACACAGATACGCAGTATTTT

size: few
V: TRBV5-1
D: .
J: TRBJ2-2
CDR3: CASSLAPMGTGTGELFF
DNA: TGCGCCAGCAGCTTGGCCCCTATGGGGACGGGGACCGGGGAGCTGTTTTTT

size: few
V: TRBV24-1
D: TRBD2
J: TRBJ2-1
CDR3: CATRGTSSGRSGEQFF
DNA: TGTGCCACCAGAGGGACTTCTAGCGGGAGGAGTGGCGAGCAGTTCTTC

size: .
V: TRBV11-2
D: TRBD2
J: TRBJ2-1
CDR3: CASSSRTSGRYNEQFF
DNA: TGTGCCAGCAGCTCGAGGACTAGCGGGAGATACAATGAGCAGTTCTTC

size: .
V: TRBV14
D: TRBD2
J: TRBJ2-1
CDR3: CASSHLTSGSWNEQFF
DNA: TGTGCCAGCAGCCATTTAACTAGCGGGAGTTGGAATGAGCAGTTCTTC

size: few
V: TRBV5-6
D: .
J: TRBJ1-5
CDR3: CASSLSGQPQHF
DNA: TGTGCCAGCAGCTTGAGTGGTCAGCCCCAGCATTTT

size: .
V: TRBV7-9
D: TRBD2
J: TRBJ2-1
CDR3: CASSLGSSGRGNEQFF
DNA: TGTGCCAGCAGCTTAGGGTCGAGCGGGAGGGGGAATGAGCAGTTCTTC

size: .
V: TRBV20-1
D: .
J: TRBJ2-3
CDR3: CSARAGTDSTDTQYF
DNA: TGCAGTGCTAGAGCGGGGACGGACAGCACAGATACGCAGTATTTT

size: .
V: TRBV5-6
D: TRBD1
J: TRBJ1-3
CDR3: CASSLVSGQGNTIYF
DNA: TGTGCCAGCAGCTTGGTCTCGGGACAGGGAAACACCATATATTTT

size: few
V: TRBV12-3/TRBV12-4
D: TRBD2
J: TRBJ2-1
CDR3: CASRSGTSLMNEQFF
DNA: TGTGCCAGCAGGTCCGGGACTAGCTTGATGAATGAGCAGTTCTTC

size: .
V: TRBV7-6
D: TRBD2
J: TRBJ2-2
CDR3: CASSRVTGTSTGELFF
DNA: TGTGCCAGCAGTCGAGTCACCGGGACTAGCACCGGGGAGCTGTTTTTT

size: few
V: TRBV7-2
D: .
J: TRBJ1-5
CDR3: CASSLASGIYQPQHF
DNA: TGTGCCAGCAGCTTAGCTTCAGGGATCTATCAGCCCCAGCATTTT

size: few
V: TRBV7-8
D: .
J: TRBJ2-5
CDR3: CASSEEWSSQSQYF
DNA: TGTGCCAGCAGCGAAGAGTGGTCTAGCCAGTCCCAGTACTTC

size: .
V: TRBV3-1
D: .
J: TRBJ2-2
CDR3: CASSSWARPNTGELFF
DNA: TGTGCCAGCAGCTCTTGGGCGCGACCGAACACCGGGGAGCTGTTTTTT

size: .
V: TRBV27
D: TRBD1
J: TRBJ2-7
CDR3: CASSSTGTGGYEQYF
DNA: TGTGCCAGCAGCTCAACCGGGACAGGGGGATACGAGCAGTACTTC

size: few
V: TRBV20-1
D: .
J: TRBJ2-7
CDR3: CSATWGVSEQYF
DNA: TGCAGTGCTACTTGGGGAGTCAGCGAGCAGTACTTC

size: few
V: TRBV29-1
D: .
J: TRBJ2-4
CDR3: CSVERGTKNIQYF
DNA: TGCAGCGTTGAGCGGGGAACCAAAAACATTCAGTACTTC

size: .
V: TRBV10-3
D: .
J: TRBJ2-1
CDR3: CAISEPGTPSSYNEQFF
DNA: TGTGCCATCAGTGAGCCCGGGACACCCTCCTCCTACAATGAGCAGTTCTTC

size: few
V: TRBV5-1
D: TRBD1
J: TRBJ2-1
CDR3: CASRLQGALFDEQFF
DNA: TGCGCCAGCAGATTACAGGGGGCTTTATTTGATGAGCAGTTCTTC

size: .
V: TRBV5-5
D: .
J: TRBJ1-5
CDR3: CASSLNWGSNQPQHF
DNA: TGTGCCAGCAGCTTGAACTGGGGTAGCAATCAGCCCCAGCATTTT

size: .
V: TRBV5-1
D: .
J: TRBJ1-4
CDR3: CASSFGGQTYNEKLFF
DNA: TGCGCCAGCAGCTTCGGAGGACAGACCTATAATGAAAAACTGTTTTTT

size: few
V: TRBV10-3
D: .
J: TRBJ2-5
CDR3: CAISEFLGEQETQYF
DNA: TGTGCCATCAGTGAATTTTTAGGCGAACAAGAGACCCAGTACTTC

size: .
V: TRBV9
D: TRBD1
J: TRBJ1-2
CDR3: CASSTIQGLEGYTF
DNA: TGTGCCAGCAGCACCATACAGGGGTTGGAGGGCTACACCTTC

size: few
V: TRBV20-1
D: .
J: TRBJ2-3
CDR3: CSAARDTDTQYF
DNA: TGCAGTGCGGCCAGGGATACAGATACGCAGTATTTT

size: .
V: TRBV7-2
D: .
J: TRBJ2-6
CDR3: CATERSSGANVLTF
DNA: TGTGCCACGGAGAGGAGCTCTGGGGCCAACGTCCTGACTTTC

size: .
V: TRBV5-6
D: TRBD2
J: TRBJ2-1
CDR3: CASSLEASGRGNEQFF
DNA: TGTGCCAGCAGCTTAGAGGCTAGCGGGAGGGGCAATGAGCAGTTCTTC

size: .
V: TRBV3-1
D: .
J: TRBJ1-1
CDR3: CASSPRGADTEAFF
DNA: TGTGCCAGCAGCCCCCGGGGCGCGGACACTGAAGCTTTCTTT

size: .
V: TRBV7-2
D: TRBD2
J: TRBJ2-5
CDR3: CASSLSGGSNLETQYF
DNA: TGTGCCAGCAGCTTATCTGGCGGGAGTAATTTGGAGACCCAGTACTTC

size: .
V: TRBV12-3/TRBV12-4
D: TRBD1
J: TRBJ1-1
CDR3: CASSSARGQVNTEAFF
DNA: TGTGCCAGCAGTTCGGCCCGGGGACAGGTGAACACTGAAGCTTTCTTT

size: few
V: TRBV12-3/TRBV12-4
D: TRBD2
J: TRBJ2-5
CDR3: CASSFTGGVWETQYF
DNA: TGTGCCAGCAGTTTCACGGGAGGGGTGTGGGAGACCCAGTACTTC